Included here is one T cell receptor beta chain sequence, with context. Its antigen target is currently unknown. Base quality data are lacking; no much larger clone is found one base away. This sample is drawn from a study of shared clonotypes between healthy human individuals (TCRdb year 2020). At the level of the whole study: Three men and two women, aged 18 to 49 years, made up the cohort. Different laboratories and diverse techniques were used to prepare libraries and sequence TCR repertoires, to increase sequencing depth and limit assay-specific biases. The study deeply sequenced blood TCR repertoires of several healthy adults to estimate repertoire size and the extent of clonotype sharing between individuals. Per donor, three plates each were used for CD4 naive and CD4 memory, two for CD8 naive, and one for CD8 memory. Per donor, leukapheresis produced somewhere between about 0.8 and 9 billion PBMCs. What the work shows at the level of the full study, not this receptor alone: Based on pairwise subsampling, the degree of clonotype sharing among donors was expected to be affected by sequencing depth. Incomplete sequencing was indicated by rarefaction of sorted-subset datasets, despite the large sequencing depth. Compared with non-shared clonotypes, the clonotypes found in all four sorted-subset donors had higher generation probabilities. Naive subsets generally had larger estimated clonotype richness than memory subsets. The genetic and exposure-history diversity represented was limited by the small number of donors. Approximately 5% of naive CD4, 3.5% of naive CD8, around 2.3% of memory CD4, and around 0.4% of memory CD8 clonotypes were shared across several donors. Sampling was restricted to blood, and TCR repertoires in tissue are likely to differ from TCR repertoires in blood.

Healthy HIV-negative adults with no recently reported acute infections or vaccinations were included as donors. Every donor was a Caucasian adult residing in Nashville, Tennessee, USA. Magnetic negative selection was used to enrich CD4+ T cells, after which naive cells were positively selected on CD45RA and the negative fraction became the memory subset. After blood collection by leukapheresis, PBMCs were isolated using Ficoll-Histopaque density gradient centrifugation and then cryopreserved in the vapor phase of liquid nitrogen. Purity and quantity of every magnetically sorted T cell population were checked by analytical flow cytometry. From each sorted fraction, genomic DNA was isolated and quantified by UV absorbance on a Nanodrop 2000c. TCR CDR3 regions were amplified from genomic DNA by multiplex PCR using the deep immunoSEQ assay. For each cell subset, the extracted genomic DNA was distributed evenly across all wells of several immunoSEQ 96-well plates, and each plate served as one replicate. For sorted subsets, roughly 190 ng of genomic DNA, equivalent to tens of thousands of T cell genomes, went into each replicate PCR. The purified libraries were quantified using a Qubit 3.0 fluorometer, sized with a Bioanalyzer 2100, and then quantified again using the KAPA Library Quantification kit. A separate single-read 150-cycle Illumina NextSeq 550 flow cell was used to sequence each immunoSEQ 96-well plate. As for how the authors treated the data: Because the immunoSEQ output included only junctional sequences and no quality scores, the filtering could not be the same as the filtering used for full-length reads. To assign V/J genes and CDR3, sequences were annotated using PyIR, a Python wrapper for IgBLAST v1.9, with IMGT germline references. Reads were filtered out if the reads had weak V/J assignments (E-value above 1e-6), no CDR3, stop codons, out-of-frame junctions, or ambiguous translated residues. V3J clonotypes were defined as sequences sharing the same inferred V gene, J gene, and CDR3 amino acid sequence. Percentage overlap between repertoires was computed as shared unique clonotypes divided by the size of the smaller repertoire. Three approaches were used to assess repertoire richness: RTK rarefaction, the Chao1 estimator, and Recon v2.1 estimates of unobserved clonotypes. Generation probabilities were computed with OLGA for all TCRbeta clonotypes obtained by the gDNA method from a few donors. As stored in TCRdb, this immuneACCESS dataset retains in-frame rearrangements with V and J assigned. A fraction of the clones does not appear; measured against another copy, unresolved V genes explain less than half of the discrepancy, and the remainder lacks a known reason. Clone size and V and J calls were adopted from that table, with D and trimming inferred from the DNA. This sample is represented by about 1.1 million clones; around 78% of them were singletons. The ten top clones hold roughly 0.61% of the sample.

The sequenced sample was memory CD4+ T cells from PBMCs. The sample's cell subset or site label, decoded: CD45RA-negative fraction. The TCR comes from a man younger than 35 in good health. Some clones in this sample may be carry-over from other donors' samples.

Here the CDR3 is given as CASSLGQRAYNEQFF. The nucleotide sequence reads as follows: TGTGCCAGCAGCTTAGGACAGCGTGCCTACAATGAGCAGTTCTTC. This chain joins TRBV5-4 to TRBJ2-1, with TRBD1 perhaps the D gene, on 6 matching bases. The germline V gene (reference sequence) gives CDR1 as SGHNT and CDR2 as YYREEE. The CDR3 goes from the cysteine to the phenylalanine over 15 residues. The entry retains the CDR3 DNA only, 45 bases that are in frame from base 1. Between the V and J ends, shortened by 2 bases and 2 bases respectively, the junction contains 11 bases.